Only one count was recorded for the clone carrying this T cell receptor (beta chain). Its antigen is not known. This entry belongs to a study of cytomegalovirus exposure and HLA in healthy donors. Study details: A prior analysis found about 120 million unique TCR beta sequences from 150 million to 200 million T cells.

V was clipped by 0 bases and J by 4 bases, with 9 bases between them. Per the germline V gene, CDR1 is LNHNV and CDR2 is YYDKDF (reference sequence). This CDR3 has 14 amino acids. Study conclusions and caveats: There were approximately 150 TCR beta chains listed as cytomegalovirus-associated. A later analysis linked a missense variant in DCLRE1C to the trimming of TCR beta V and J genes.

This PCR relied on a set of 60 Vbeta primers and 13 Jbeta primers. Method: immunoSEQ multiplex PCR; TCRdb's copy keeps in-frame clones and lacks some. The sample holds 85,000 to 100,000 clones, about two thirds seen once. The specimen was PBMCs. This chain joins TRBV15 and TRBJ1-2; possibly TRBD1 for D (5 bases). The sequence derives from a human donor in good health. CDR3 coding DNA: TGTGCCACCAGCAGAGATGGGGCCGCCTATGGCTACACCTTC. This sequence encodes CATSRDGAAYGYTF.